The 7 T cell receptor beta chains listed next were all sequenced from one sample in a study of cytomegalovirus exposure and HLA in healthy donors. The assay was immunoSEQ multiplex PCR, and TCRdb's table has in-frame clones only and misses some. There are some 200,000 clones in the sample; approximately 89% occur only once, and around 7.2% lies in the top ten. Sample: PBMCs. These receptors were obtained from a man aged 30-40 years in good health and CMV-seropositive.

The chain combines TRBV9 with TRBJ2-5; D is ambiguous. The length of the CDR3 is 15 residues. The germline V gene encodes CDR1 SGDLS and CDR2 YYNGEE. The ends were cut back, 0 bases at V and 2 bases at J, with 11 bases in the middle. CDR3 nucleotides: TGTGCCAGCAGCGTAGGGCCTGCCCCTCAAGAGACCCAGTACTTC. It codes for CASSVGPAPQETQYF.

The V gene is TRBV15, the J gene TRBJ2-3, with 8 nucleotides matching TRBD2. V shed 0 bases and J 1 base; nucleotides not matched to a gene: 3. This CDR3 has 16 residues. Germline V CDR1 and CDR2: LNHNV, YYDKDF (reference sequence). CDR3 residues: CATSRDTGRGTDTQYF. CDR3 in DNA: TGTGCCACCAGCAGAGATACCGGGAGGGGCACAGATACGCAGTATTTT.

The CDR3 loop reads CASSPGGPGNEQFF. The CDR3 nucleotides read TGTGCCAGCAGCCCCGGGGGACCGGGCAATGAGCAGTTCTTC. This rearrangement joins TRBV7-3 to TRBJ2-1, with D possibly TRBD2 on 6 matching bases. Germline V gives CDR1 SGHTA, CDR2 FQGTGA. This CDR3 spans 14 amino acids. With 5 bases removed from V and 6 bases from J, the gap between germline ends came to 14 bases.

The chain joins TRBV6-5 to TRBJ1-1; D gene unclear. Trimming took 0 bases from V and 0 from J, leaving 5 bases between them. Germline CDR1 reads MNHEY; CDR2 reads SVGAGI. The CDR3 has 14 amino acids. CDR3 sequence: CASSYSSMNTEAFF. CDR3 nucleotides: TGTGCCAGCAGTTACTCGTCGATGAACACTGAAGCTTTCTTT.

This chain uses TRBV19 with TRBJ2-7, with 12 nucleotides matching TRBD1. Germline V CDR1 and CDR2: LNHDA, SQIVND (reference sequence). The CDR3 contains 15 residues. V lost 5 bases and J lost 0; bases outside the gene matches: 2. This CDR3 is CASSWGQGASYEQYF. CDR3 nucleotide sequence: TGTGCCAGTAGTTGGGGACAGGGGGCCTCCTACGAGCAGTACTTC.

The V gene is TRBV4-1, the J gene TRBJ2-7; D uncertain. Germline CDR1 is MGHRA and CDR2 is YSYEKL. V lost 2 bases to trimming and J lost 4 bases, with 9 bases between them. The CDR3 totals 13 residues. The CDR3 coding sequence is TGCGCCAGCAGCCAACGGATGGGTTACGAGCAGTACTTC. As protein: CASSQRMGYEQYF.

The chain employs TRBV5-4 and TRBJ2-6; D gene ambiguous. There are 15 residues in the CDR3. Trimming stripped 0 bases from V and 2 bases from J, with 6 bases between. Germline V lookup: CDR1 SGHNT, CDR2 YYREEE (reference sequence). The CDR3 region is CASSLVGAGANVLTF. CDR3 sequence (DNA): TGTGCCAGCAGCTTGGTTGGGGCTGGGGCCAACGTCCTGACTTTC.